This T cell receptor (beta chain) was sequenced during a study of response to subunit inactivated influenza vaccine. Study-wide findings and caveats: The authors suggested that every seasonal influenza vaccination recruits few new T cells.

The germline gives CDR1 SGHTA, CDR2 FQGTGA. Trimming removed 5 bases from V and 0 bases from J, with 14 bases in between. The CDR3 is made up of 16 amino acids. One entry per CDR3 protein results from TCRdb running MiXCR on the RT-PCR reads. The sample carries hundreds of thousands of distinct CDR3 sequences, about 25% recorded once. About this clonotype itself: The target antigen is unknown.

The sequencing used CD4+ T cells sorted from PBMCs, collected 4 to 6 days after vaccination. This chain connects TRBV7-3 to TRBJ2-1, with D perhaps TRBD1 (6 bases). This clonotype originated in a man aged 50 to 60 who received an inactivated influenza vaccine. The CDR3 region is CASSPWGRVSYNEQFF. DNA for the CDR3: TGTGCCAGCAGCCCATGGGGGCGAGTCTCCTACAATGAGCAGTTCTTC.